These 26 T cell receptor beta chains were all obtained from the same sample, sequenced in a study of CXCR3-negative and CXCR3-positive naive CD8 T cells. In preparing the TRB cDNA libraries, 5' RACE with UMI labels was used. TCRdb reanalyzed the 5' RACE reads, giving one entry per CDR3 protein sequence and no DNA. The data include some 130,000 distinct CDR3 sequences; the top ten clones carry 0.25% to 0.35%. Material for sequencing was naive CXCR3- CD8+ T cells from blood. This sample's subset: CD45RO-CCR7+CD27+CD95- naive CD8+ T cells lacking CXCR3 (TNR3-). The receptors stem from a human donor in good health. Some clones in this sample may be carry-over from other donors' samples.

The gene calls are TRBV6-5 and TRBJ2-5; the D call from TCRdb, TRBD1, cannot be confirmed without DNA. Germline V CDR1 and CDR2: MNHEY, SVGAGI. The CDR3 length is 17 residues. The CDR3 spells CASSYPSTGRSAGTQYF.

The rearrangement joins TRBV6-6 to TRBJ2-4; TCRdb proposes TRBD1, but this gene call is untestable without DNA. Germline V gene lookup returns CDR1 MNHNY and CDR2 SVGAGI (reference sequence). The CDR3 is 15 amino acids. The CDR3 sequence: CASSYVGQDQNIQYF.

The chain combines TRBV29-1 with TRBJ2-2; absent DNA, TCRdb's TRBD1 call cannot be checked. The CDR3 length is 11 residues. Germline loops: CDR1 SQVTM, CDR2 ANQGSEA. The CDR3: CSVAGGGELFF.

The chain has TRBV7-9 and TRBJ1-1; TCRdb selects TRBD1, and the lack of DNA leaves this call unchecked. The CDR3 length is 13 residues. Germline V CDR1 and CDR2: SEHNR, FQNEAQ (reference sequence). This CDR3 is CASSATGNTEAFF. Supplemented by reference TRBV7-9 and TRBJ1-1, the full variable domain reads DTGVSQNPRHKITKRGQNVTFRCDPISEHNRLYWYRQTLGQGPEFLTYFQNEAQLEKSRLLSDRFSAERPKGSFSTLEIQRTEQGDSAMYLCASSATGNTEAFFGQGTRLTVV.

The CDR3 is CASSRSRGAKNIQYF. This chain uses TRBV4-3 with TRBJ2-4. Germline CDR1 reads LGHNA; CDR2 reads YSLEER. This CDR3 is built from 15 residues.

The genes are TRBV7-8 and TRBJ2-1. Germline assignment: CDR1 SGHVS and CDR2 FQNEAQ. The CDR3 runs 15 residues. CDR3 protein: CASSLPGSVYNEQFF.

This CDR3 is CASSFFQRGETQYF. The chain combines TRBV28 with TRBJ2-5; without DNA, the TCRdb call of TRBD1 cannot be checked. From germline, CDR1 is MDHEN and CDR2 SYDVKM. The CDR3 runs to 14 residues.

V and J are TRBV5-1 and TRBJ2-1. This CDR3 is 13 amino acids long. The germline gives CDR1 SGHRS, CDR2 YFSETQ. The CDR3 is CASSSLTDNEQFF.

The chain combines TRBV5-4 with TRBJ2-3; lacking DNA, the TRBD2 call made by TCRdb goes unchecked. Germline CDR1 and CDR2: SGHNT and YYREEE (reference sequence). The CDR3 length is 14 residues. The CDR3 region is CASSPLAYTDTQYF.

The chain couples TRBV6-5 to TRBJ2-7; TCRdb indicates TRBD2, and absent DNA this call remains unverified. This CDR3 is 15 amino acids long. Germline V gene data show CDR1 as MNHEY and CDR2 as SVGAGI. The CDR3: CASSPPTSGSYEQYF.

The chain joins TRBV28 to TRBJ2-7; no DNA is available, so the TRBD2 call from TCRdb remains unchecked. Germline CDR1 is MDHEN and CDR2 is SYDVKM. The CDR3 runs to 15 residues. CDR3 loop: CASSPAGLASYEQYF.

This rearrangement joins TRBV7-6 to TRBJ2-5; absent DNA, TCRdb's TRBD1 call cannot be checked. Looked up from germline, CDR1 is SGHVS and CDR2 is FNYEAQ. This CDR3 has 14 amino acids. The CDR3 loop is CASSATGMQETQYF.

The genes are TRBV29-1 and TRBJ2-7. Per the germline V gene, CDR1 is SQVTM and CDR2 is ANQGSEA. This CDR3 has 12 amino acids. The CDR3 sequence is CSVRTSSYEQYF.

The chain joins TRBV5-1 to TRBJ2-7; TCRdb's D call, TRBD2, is unchecked because there is no DNA. The CDR3 extends over 12 amino acids. The germline CDR1 and CDR2 sequences are SGHRS and YFSETQ. CDR3 protein: CASSFPGGEQYF.

V and J are TRBV10-3 and TRBJ2-7; the D call from TCRdb, TRBD1, cannot be confirmed without DNA. Per germline, CDR1 ENHRY and CDR2 SYGVKD. The CDR3 runs to 15 residues. The CDR3 reads CAISVRMTGRDEQYF.

The chain uses TRBV27 and TRBJ2-3. CDR3 length equals 14 residues. CDR1 is MNHEY and CDR2 is SMNVEV in the germline V gene (reference sequence). Here the CDR3 reads CASSLSASTDTQYF.

The CDR3 region is CTSSQAPSSYNEQFF. The rearrangement joins TRBV4-1 to TRBJ2-1. CDR3 length equals 15 residues. CDR1 and CDR2 (germline): MGHRA, YSYEKL.

The rearrangement joins TRBV6-5 to TRBJ2-7; TCRdb reports TRBD1, a call that lacks DNA to check it against. Germline V gene data show CDR1 as MNHEY and CDR2 as SVGAGI. CDR3 length: 19 amino acids. Here the CDR3 reads CASSYFWGDREVGGYEQYF.

This sequence joins TRBV28 and TRBJ2-1; TCRdb's assignment of TRBD1 cannot be checked, as there is no DNA. CDR1 MDHEN and CDR2 SYDVKM come from the germline V gene. The CDR3 runs to 15 residues. This CDR3 is CASSFGGGPLNEQFF.

The chain is built from TRBV12-3 or TRBV12-4 and TRBJ2-3; the D gene TCRdb calls, TRBD1, cannot be checked with no DNA. The CDR3 has 15 residues. CDR3 loop: CASSSPRGFTDTQYF.

This chain uses TRBV19 with TRBJ2-7; the D call from TCRdb, TRBD1, cannot be confirmed without DNA. Per germline, CDR1 LNHDA and CDR2 SQIVND (reference sequence). This CDR3 has 13 amino acids. CDR3 sequence: CATPTGGVYEQYF.

The chain employs TRBV3-1 and TRBJ2-5; TCRdb's D gene call, TRBD2, goes unchecked for lack of DNA. The CDR3 is 15 residues long. CDR1 is LGHDT and CDR2 is YNNKEL in the germline V gene (reference sequence). The CDR3 reads CASSQGTSGQETQYF.

The gene calls are TRBV29-1 and TRBJ2-7; no DNA is available, so the TRBD1 call from TCRdb remains unchecked. The CDR3 runs 13 residues. The V gene's germline CDR1 is SQVTM and CDR2 ANQGSEA. The CDR3 region is CSVEGGQVYEQYF.

This sequence joins TRBV5-5 and TRBJ1-1. CDR1 and CDR2 from the germline V gene are SGHKS and YYEKEE (reference sequence). CDR3 length: 18 residues. The CDR3 sequence is CASSPHWAASPMNTEAFF.

The chain links TRBV29-1 to TRBJ2-7. The CDR3 is made up of 12 amino acids. The germline V gene encodes CDR1 SQVTM and CDR2 ANQGSEA. The CDR3 loop reads CSVAASTYEQYF.

The V gene is TRBV5-1, the J gene TRBJ2-6; absent DNA, TCRdb's TRBD1 call cannot be checked. The CDR3 loop spans 17 amino acids. Germline V gene sequence: CDR1 SGHRS, CDR2 YFSETQ. The CDR3 is CATSGGDLIPGANVLTF.